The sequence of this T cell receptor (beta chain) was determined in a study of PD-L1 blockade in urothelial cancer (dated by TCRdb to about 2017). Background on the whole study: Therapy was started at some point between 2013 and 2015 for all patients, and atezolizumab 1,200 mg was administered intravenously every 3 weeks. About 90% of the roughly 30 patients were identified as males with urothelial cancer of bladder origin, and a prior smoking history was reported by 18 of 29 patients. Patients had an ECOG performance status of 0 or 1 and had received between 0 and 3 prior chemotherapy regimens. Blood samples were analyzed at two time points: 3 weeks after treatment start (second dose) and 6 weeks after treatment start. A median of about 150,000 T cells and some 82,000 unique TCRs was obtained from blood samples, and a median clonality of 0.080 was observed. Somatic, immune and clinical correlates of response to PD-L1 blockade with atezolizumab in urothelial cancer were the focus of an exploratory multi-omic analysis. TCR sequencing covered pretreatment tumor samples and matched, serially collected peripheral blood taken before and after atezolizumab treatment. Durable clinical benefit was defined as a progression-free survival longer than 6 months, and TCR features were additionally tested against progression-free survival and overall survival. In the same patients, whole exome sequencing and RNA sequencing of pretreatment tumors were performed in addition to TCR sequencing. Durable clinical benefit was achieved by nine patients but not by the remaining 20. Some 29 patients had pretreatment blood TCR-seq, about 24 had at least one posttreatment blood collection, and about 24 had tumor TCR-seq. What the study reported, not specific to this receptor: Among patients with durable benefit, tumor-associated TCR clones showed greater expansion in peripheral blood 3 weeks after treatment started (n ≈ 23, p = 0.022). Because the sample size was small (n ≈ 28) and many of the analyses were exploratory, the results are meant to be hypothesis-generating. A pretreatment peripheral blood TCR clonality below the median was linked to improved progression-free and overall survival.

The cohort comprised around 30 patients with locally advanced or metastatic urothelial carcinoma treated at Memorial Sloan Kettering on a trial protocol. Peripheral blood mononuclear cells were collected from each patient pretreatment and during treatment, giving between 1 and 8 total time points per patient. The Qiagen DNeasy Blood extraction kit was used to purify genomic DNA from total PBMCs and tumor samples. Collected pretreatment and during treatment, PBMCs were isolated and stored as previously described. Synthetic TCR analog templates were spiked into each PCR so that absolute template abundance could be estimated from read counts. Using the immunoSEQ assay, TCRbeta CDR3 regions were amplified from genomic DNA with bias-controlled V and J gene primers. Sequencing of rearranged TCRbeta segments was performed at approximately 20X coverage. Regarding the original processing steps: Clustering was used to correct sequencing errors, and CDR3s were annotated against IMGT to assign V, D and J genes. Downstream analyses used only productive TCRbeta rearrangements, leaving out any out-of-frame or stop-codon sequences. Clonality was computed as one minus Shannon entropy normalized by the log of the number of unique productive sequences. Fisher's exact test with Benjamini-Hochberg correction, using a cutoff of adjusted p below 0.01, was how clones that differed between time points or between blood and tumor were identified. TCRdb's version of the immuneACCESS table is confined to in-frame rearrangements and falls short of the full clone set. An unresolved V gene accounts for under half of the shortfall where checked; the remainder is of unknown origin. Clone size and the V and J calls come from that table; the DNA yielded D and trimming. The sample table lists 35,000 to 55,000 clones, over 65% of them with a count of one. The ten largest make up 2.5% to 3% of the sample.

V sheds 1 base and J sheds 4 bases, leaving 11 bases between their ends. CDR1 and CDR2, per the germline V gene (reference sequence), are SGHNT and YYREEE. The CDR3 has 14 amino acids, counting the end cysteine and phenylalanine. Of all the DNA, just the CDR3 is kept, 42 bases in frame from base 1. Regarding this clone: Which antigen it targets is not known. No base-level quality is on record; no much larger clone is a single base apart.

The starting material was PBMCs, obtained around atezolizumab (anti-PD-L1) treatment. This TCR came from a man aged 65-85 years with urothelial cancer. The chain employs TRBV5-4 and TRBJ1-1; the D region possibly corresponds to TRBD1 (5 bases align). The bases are TGTGCCAGCAGCTTGACAGGTTTAGTCACTGAAGCTTTCTTT. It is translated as CASSLTGLVTEAFF.